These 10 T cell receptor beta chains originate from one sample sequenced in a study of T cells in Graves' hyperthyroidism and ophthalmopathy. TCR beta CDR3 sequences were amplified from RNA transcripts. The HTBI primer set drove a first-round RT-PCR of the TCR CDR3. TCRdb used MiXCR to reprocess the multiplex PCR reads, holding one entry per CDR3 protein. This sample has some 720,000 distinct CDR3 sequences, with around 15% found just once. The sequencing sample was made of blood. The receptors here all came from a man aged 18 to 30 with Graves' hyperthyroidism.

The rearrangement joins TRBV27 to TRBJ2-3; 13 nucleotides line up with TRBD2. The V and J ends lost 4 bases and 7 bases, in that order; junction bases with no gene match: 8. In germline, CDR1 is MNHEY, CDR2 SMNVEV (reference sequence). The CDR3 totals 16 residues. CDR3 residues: CASSSWTSGSYNTQYF. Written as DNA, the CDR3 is TGTGCCAGCAGTTCGTGGACTAGCGGGAGTTATAATACGCAGTATTTT.

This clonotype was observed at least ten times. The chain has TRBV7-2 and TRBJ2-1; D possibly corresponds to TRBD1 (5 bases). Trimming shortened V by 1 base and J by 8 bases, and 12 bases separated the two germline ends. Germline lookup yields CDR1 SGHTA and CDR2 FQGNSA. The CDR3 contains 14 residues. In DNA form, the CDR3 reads TGTGCCAGCAGCTTAGGCAGGGTAACCCATGAGCAGTTCTTC. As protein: CASSLGRVTHEQFF.

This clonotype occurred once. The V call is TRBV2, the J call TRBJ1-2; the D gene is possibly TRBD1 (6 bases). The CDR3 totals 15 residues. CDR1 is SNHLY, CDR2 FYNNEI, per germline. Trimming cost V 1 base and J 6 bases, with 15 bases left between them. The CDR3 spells CASSEVGQPTDGYTF. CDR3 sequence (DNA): TGTGCCAGCAGTGAAGTCGGACAGCCGACGGATGGCTACACCTTC.

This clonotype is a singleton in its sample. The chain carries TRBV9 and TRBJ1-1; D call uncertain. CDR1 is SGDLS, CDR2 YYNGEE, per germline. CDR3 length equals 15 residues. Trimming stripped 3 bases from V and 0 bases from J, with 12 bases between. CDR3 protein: CASSDHIFMNTEAFF. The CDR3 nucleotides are TGTGCCAGCAGCGACCATATTTTCATGAACACTGAAGCTTTCTTT.

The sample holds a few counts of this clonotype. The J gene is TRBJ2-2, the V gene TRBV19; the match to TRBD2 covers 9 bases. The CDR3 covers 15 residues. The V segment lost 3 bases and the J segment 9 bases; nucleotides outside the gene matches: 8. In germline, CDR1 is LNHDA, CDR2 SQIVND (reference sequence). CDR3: CASSIIAGVTRELFF. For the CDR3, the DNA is TGTGCCAGTAGTATCATAGCGGGAGTGACCAGGGAGCTGTTTTTT.

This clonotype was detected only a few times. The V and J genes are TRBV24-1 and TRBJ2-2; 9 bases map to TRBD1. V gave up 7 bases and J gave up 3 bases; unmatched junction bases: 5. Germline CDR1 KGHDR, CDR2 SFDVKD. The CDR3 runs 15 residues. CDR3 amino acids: CATRGRTGDTGELFF. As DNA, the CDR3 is TGTGCCACCAGGGGACGGACAGGGGACACCGGGGAGCTGTTTTTT.

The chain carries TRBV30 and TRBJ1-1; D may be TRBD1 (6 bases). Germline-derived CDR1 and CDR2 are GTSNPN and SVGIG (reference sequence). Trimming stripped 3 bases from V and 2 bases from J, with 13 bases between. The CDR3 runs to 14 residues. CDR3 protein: CAWRTGTPNTEAFF. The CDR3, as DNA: TGTGCCTGGAGGACCGGGACACCAAACACTGAAGCTTTCTTT.

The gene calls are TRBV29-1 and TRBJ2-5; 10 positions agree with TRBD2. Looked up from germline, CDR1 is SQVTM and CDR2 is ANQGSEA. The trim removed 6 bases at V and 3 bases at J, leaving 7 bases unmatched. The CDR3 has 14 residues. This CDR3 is CSVAGTSVKETQYF. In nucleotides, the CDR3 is TGCAGCGTCGCCGGGACTAGCGTGAAAGAGACCCAGTACTTC. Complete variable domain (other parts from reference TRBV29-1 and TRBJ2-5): SAVISQKPSRDICQRGTSLTIQCQVDSQVTMMFWYRQQPGQSLTLIATANQGSEATYESGFVIDKFPISRPNLTFSTLTVSNMSPEDSSIYLCSVAGTSVKETQYFGPGTRLLVL.

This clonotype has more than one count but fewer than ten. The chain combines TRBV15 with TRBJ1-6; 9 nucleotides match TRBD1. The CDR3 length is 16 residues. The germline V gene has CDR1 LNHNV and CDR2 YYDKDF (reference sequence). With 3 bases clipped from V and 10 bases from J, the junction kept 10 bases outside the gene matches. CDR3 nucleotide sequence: TGTGCCACCAGCAGGCGAACAGGGGGCGCTGGGTCACCCCTCCACTTT. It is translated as CATSRRTGGAGSPLHF. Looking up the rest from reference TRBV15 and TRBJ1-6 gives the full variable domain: DAMVIQNPRYQVTQFGKPVTLSCSQTLNHNVMYWYQQKSSQAPKLLFHYYDKDFNNEADTPDNFQSRRPNTSFCFLDIRSPGLGDTAMYLCATSRRTGGAGSPLHFGNGTRLTVT.

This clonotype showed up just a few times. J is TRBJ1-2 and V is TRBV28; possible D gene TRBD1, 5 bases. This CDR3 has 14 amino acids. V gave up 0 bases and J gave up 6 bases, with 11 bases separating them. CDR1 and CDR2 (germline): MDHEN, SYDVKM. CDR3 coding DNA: TGTGCCAGCAGTTTATGGCAGGGAAGAGATGGCTACACCTTC. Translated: CASSLWQGRDGYTF.